The text below deals with one T cell receptor beta chain. Its specific antigen is unknown. No much larger clone exists at a distance of one base, and base qualities are not known. The sample comes from a study of technical replicates of blood from a few donors (dated by TCRdb to the late 2010s). The library relied on the immunoSEQ multiplex PCR assay. The source is immuneACCESS, and TCRdb retained only in-frame sequences with V and J called. Part of the clones is not carried over; for the studies checked, unresolved V genes explain less than half of this, and the remainder is unexplained. The sample records 50,000 to 75,000 clones, 80% to 95% of which are singletons. The ten largest clones represent about 3.9% of the sample. The germline V gene specifies SGHVS as CDR1 and FQNEAQ as CDR2. V is cut by 6 bases and J by 5 bases, and the space between the germline ends is 7 bases. The CDR3, from cysteine to phenylalanine, totals 11 residues. Just CDR3 DNA is preserved here, 33 bases in frame from base 1.

The source of this sequence is a human donor in good health. Some clones in this sample may be carry-over from other donors' samples. Recombination connected TRBV7-8 to TRBJ1-2, with the D segment identity uncertain. The sample taken for sequencing was PBMCs. The CDR3 reads as follows: CASSRGYGYTF. The sequence in DNA is TGTGCCAGCAGTCGCGGGTATGGCTACACCTTC.